The clone carrying this T cell receptor (beta chain) has more than one count but fewer than ten. Antigen unknown. These data originate in a study of T cells in localized non-small cell lung cancer. Germline lookup yields CDR1 MNHEY and CDR2 SVGAGI. The V gene end was trimmed by 0 bases and the J gene end by 5 bases; junction bases not matched to a gene: 5. The length of the CDR3 is 15 residues. Libraries were prepared by immunoSEQ multiplex PCR; TCRdb keeps only in-frame clonotypes and omits some of them. The data show 130,000 or so clones, approximately 88% seen once. General study results and limits: Sequencing, confined to only one tumor region, leaves heterogeneity possible. Turning up in adjacent lung were a median approximately 58 of the top 100 tumor clones. An association was observed between higher blood T cell density and longer overall survival. Measurement of T cell clonality placed uninvolved adjacent lung highest, above the level in tumor.

The source was peripheral blood, collected before any cancer treatment. This chain connects TRBV6-5 to TRBJ2-3; 7 nucleotides match TRBD2. The TCR comes from a female donor aged 60 or older with stage I lung adenocarcinoma. The chain's CDR3 is CASSYSPTGGDTQYF. CDR3 nucleotides: TGTGCCAGCAGTTACTCCCCGACGGGGGGAGATACGCAGTATTTT.